Presented here are 20 T cell receptor beta chains from one specimen sequenced in a study of blood T cell repertoires in COVID-19. The method was immunoSEQ multiplex PCR; TCRdb's version includes in-frame clones alone and lacks a portion of them. The data contain 95,000 to 120,000 clones, about four fifths of them seen just once; the ten biggest clones take up approximately 4%. Sequencing used peripheral blood. The receptors were gathered from a woman in her 70s with acute or convalescent COVID-19.

The chain couples TRBV6-2 or TRBV6-3 to TRBJ2-3; D may be TRBD2 (8 bases). Germline-derived CDR1 and CDR2 are MNHEY and SVGEGT. The CDR3 has 21 amino acids. With 6 bases removed from V and 2 bases from J, the gap between germline ends came to 33 bases. The CDR3 region is CASSPRGPGLGSRLFTDTQYF. Here the CDR3 DNA reads TGTGCCAGCAGCCCTAGGGGGCCGGGACTAGGATCCCGCCTCTTCACAGATACGCAGTATTTT.

This rearrangement joins TRBV7-6 to TRBJ2-6; possibly TRBD2 for D (7 bases). The germline V and J ends were trimmed by 2 bases and 0 bases, with 20 bases remaining between them. The CDR3 loop spans 20 amino acids. The V gene's germline CDR1 is SGHVS and CDR2 FNYEAQ. CDR3 in DNA: TGTGCCAGCAGCTTAATATCACGGGGGGCCAGCCTCTCTGGGGCCAACGTCCTGACTTTC. As protein: CASSLISRGASLSGANVLTF. Full variable domain (outside the CDR3, taken from reference TRBV7-6 and TRBJ2-6): GAGVSQSPRYKVTKRGQDVALRCDPISGHVSLYWYRQALGQGPEFLTYFNYEAQQDKSGLPNDRFSAERPEGSISTLTIQRTEQRDSAMYRCASSLISRGASLSGANVLTFGAGSRLTVL.

This chain links TRBV30 with TRBJ2-1, with D tentatively TRBD2 (6 bases). Germline values: CDR1 GTSNPN, CDR2 SVGIG (reference sequence). The CDR3 consists of 13 residues. V was pared by 5 bases and J by 3 bases, with 11 bases between. CDR3 coding DNA: TGTGCCTGGCCTCTAGCGATCTACAATGAGCAGTTCTTC. This codes for CAWPLAIYNEQFF.

This chain connects TRBV9 to TRBJ1-1, with TRBD1 matching over 8 bases. CDR3 length: 15 amino acids. From germline, CDR1 is SGDLS and CDR2 YYNGEE. Trimming cost V 4 bases and J 7 bases; bases outside gene matches: 12. The chain's CDR3 is CASSSGTGTEGEAFF. The CDR3 nucleotides read TGTGCCAGCAGCTCCGGGACAGGCACCGAGGGTGAAGCTTTCTTT.

J is TRBJ2-1 and V is TRBV4-2, with TRBD2 identical over 14 bases. Per the germline V gene, CDR1 is LGHNA and CDR2 is YNFKEQ. Trimming took 4 bases from V and 0 from J; bases not matched to a gene: 8. CDR3 size: 19 residues. CDR3 nucleotides: TGTGCCAGCAGCCCCCAAGGACTAGCGGGGGGCTCCTCCTACAATGAGCAGTTCTTC. This encodes CASSPQGLAGGSSYNEQFF.

The chain links TRBV4-1 to TRBJ2-3, with D possibly TRBD2 on 6 matching bases. Germline CDR1 and CDR2: MGHRA and YSYEKL. V was pared by 1 base and J by 5 bases, with 10 bases between. CDR3 length: 14 residues. CDR3 sequence (DNA): TGCGCCAGCAGCCAAGGGCGGGAAGGAGATACGCAGTATTTT. Encoded protein: CASSQGREGDTQYF.

This chain uses TRBV18 with TRBJ1-1, with D unresolved. The CDR3 is 14 residues long. Germline V gene sequence: CDR1 KGHSH, CDR2 LQKENI. V lost 5 bases and J 1 base, leaving 11 bases between the germline ends. The CDR3 region is CASSGLTSNTEAFF. CDR3 DNA sequence: TGTGCCAGCTCAGGGCTTACCTCGAACACTGAAGCTTTCTTT.

This clone has only one observation. The J gene is TRBJ2-5, the V gene TRBV6-5; D call uncertain. Germline V lookup: CDR1 MNHEY, CDR2 SVGAGI. V lost 0 bases to trimming and J lost 4 bases, with 3 bases between them. This CDR3 spans 12 amino acids. CDR3 amino acids: CASSYSRETQYF. Written as DNA, the CDR3 is TGTGCCAGCAGTTACTCGAGAGAGACCCAGTACTTC.

The chain employs TRBV9 and TRBJ1-1; D gene unclear. Trimming removed 0 bases from V and 1 base from J, with 10 bases in between. This CDR3 region has 15 residues. Per germline, CDR1 SGDLS and CDR2 YYNGEE. CDR3 coding DNA: TGTGCCAGCAGCGTAGTTGGTCAGGCGAACACTGAAGCTTTCTTT. This codes for CASSVVGQANTEAFF.

This clone was detected only a few times. This chain links TRBV30 with TRBJ1-3; D ambiguous. V lost 8 bases, J lost 0 bases, and 14 bases lay in between. The germline CDR1 and CDR2 sequences are GTSNPN and SVGIG (reference sequence). The CDR3 sequence is 14 residues long. For the CDR3, the DNA is TGTGCCGCCCCTCTGCCCAGCTCTGGAAACACCATATATTTT. This gives the protein CAAPLPSSGNTIYF.

This clone was seen only a few times. This sequence joins TRBV2 and TRBJ1-1; TRBD1 matches at 7 bases. The CDR3 spans 16 residues. Germline CDR1 and CDR2: SNHLY and FYNNEI. Trimming removed 8 bases from V and 4 bases from J; junction bases left unmatched: 16. This CDR3 reads CASRRDSGLGGTEAFF. CDR3 nucleotides: TGTGCCAGCCGACGGGACAGTGGTTTAGGAGGCACTGAAGCTTTCTTT.

The genes are TRBV6-6 and TRBJ1-2, with D tentatively TRBD1 (6 bases). The CDR3 runs to 13 residues. V lost 5 bases and J lost 1, with 8 bases in between. Germline CDR1 and CDR2: MNHNY and SVGAGI (reference sequence). CDR3 loop: CASSADSNYGYTF. The CDR3 DNA follows: TGTGCCAGCAGTGCGGACAGTAACTATGGCTACACCTTC.

The chain links TRBV6-5 to TRBJ2-7; 13 bases agree with TRBD2. V gave up 7 bases and J gave up 12 bases; unmatched junction bases: 15. The CDR3 is 15 residues long. The germline gives CDR1 MNHEY, CDR2 SVGAGI. The CDR3 here is CASTSIPGLAGLGYV. The CDR3 bases are TGTGCCAGCACTTCCATACCGGGACTAGCGGGGCTCGGGTACGTC.

The J gene is TRBJ1-2, the V gene TRBV7-2; 7 bases fit TRBD1. Germline values: CDR1 SGHTA, CDR2 FQGNSA. The length of the CDR3 is 15 residues. Losses at the gene ends were 3 bases for V and 4 bases for J; bases not matched to a gene: 8. The CDR3 loop is CASSFPGTALYGYTF. DNA of the CDR3: TGTGCCAGCAGCTTCCCCGGGACAGCCCTCTATGGCTACACCTTC.

The V and J genes are TRBV6-2 or TRBV6-3 and TRBJ1-3, with D uncertain. This CDR3 contains 15 residues. Trimming shortened V by 2 bases and J by 0 bases, and 8 bases separated the two germline ends. Germline values: CDR1 MNHEY, CDR2 SVGEGT. CDR3: CASSYQKTSGNTIYF. The CDR3 coding sequence is TGTGCCAGCAGTTACCAGAAAACCTCTGGAAACACCATATATTTT.

The V call is TRBV9, the J call TRBJ1-2, with a weak D call TRBD1 (5 bases). Per the germline V gene, CDR1 is SGDLS and CDR2 is YYNGEE. The CDR3 consists of 14 residues. The V end was cut by 0 bases, the J end by 8 bases, with 14 bases between. CDR3: CASSVGLTAGGYTF. The CDR3 bases are TGTGCCAGCAGCGTAGGCCTTACCGCAGGGGGCTACACCTTC.

V gene TRBV2 combines with J gene TRBJ2-7; 10 positions match TRBD1. The CDR3 consists of 17 residues. CDR1 and CDR2 (germline): SNHLY, FYNNEI. V was pared by 3 bases and J by 3 bases, with 11 bases of the junction left unmatched. CDR3 DNA: TGTGCCAGCAGTGACTGGGGATGGGGACAGGGGAGCTACGAGCAGTACTTC. Translating it yields CASSDWGWGQGSYEQYF.

V gene TRBV9 combines with J gene TRBJ1-3; the D gene is possibly TRBD1 (6 bases). This CDR3 spans 13 amino acids. The V end was cut by 4 bases, the J end by 4 bases, with 9 bases between. Germline V CDR1 and CDR2: SGDLS, YYNGEE. CDR3 nucleotide sequence: TGTGCCAGCAGCCGCGACAGGGGAAACACCATATATTTT. This codes for CASSRDRGNTIYF.

This chain joins TRBV9 and TRBJ1-4; TRBD1 aligns across 8 bases. Per germline, CDR1 SGDLS and CDR2 YYNGEE. The CDR3 extends over 16 amino acids. With 7 bases clipped from V and 8 bases from J, the junction kept 16 bases outside the gene matches. CDR3 amino acids: CASRDRLPRDLEKLFF. The CDR3 DNA is TGTGCCAGCCGGGACAGGCTACCCCGGGATCTCGAAAAACTGTTTTTT.

About this clone: An end of the junction differs from the germline gene, which may be a read error. The rearrangement links TRBV27 to TRBJ1-2; TRBD1 aligns across 7 bases. Looked up from germline, CDR1 is MNHEY and CDR2 is SMNVEV (reference sequence). The CDR3 spans 12 residues. CDR3 in amino acids: CASSLPGQKNYF. Here the CDR3 DNA reads TGTGCCAGCAGTTTGCCGGGACAGAAAAATTACTTC.